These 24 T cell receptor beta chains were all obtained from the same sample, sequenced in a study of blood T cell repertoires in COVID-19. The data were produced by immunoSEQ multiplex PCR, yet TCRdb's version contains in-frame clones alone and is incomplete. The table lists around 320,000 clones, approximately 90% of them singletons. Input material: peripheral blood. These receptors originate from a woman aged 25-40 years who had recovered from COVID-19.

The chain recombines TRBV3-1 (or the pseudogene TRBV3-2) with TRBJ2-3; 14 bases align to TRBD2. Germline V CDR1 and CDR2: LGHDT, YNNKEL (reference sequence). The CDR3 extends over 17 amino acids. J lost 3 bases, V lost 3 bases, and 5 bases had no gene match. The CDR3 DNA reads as TGTGCCAGCAGCCATCTCGGGACTAGCGGGGGTACAGATACGCAGTATTTT. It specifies CASSHLGTSGGTDTQYF.

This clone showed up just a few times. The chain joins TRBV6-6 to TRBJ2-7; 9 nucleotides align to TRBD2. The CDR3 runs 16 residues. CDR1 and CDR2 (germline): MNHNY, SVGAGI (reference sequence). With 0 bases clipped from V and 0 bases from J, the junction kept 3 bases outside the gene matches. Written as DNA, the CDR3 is TGTGCCAGCAGTTACTCCGGGACTAGCCACTCCTACGAGCAGTACTTC. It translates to CASSYSGTSHSYEQYF.

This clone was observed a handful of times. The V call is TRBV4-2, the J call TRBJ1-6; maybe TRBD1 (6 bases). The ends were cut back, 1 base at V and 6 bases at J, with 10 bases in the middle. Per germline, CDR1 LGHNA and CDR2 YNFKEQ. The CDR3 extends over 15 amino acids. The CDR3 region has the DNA TGTGCCAGCAGCCAAGTTAACAGGGCTAATTCACCCCTCCACTTT. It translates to CASSQVNRANSPLHF.

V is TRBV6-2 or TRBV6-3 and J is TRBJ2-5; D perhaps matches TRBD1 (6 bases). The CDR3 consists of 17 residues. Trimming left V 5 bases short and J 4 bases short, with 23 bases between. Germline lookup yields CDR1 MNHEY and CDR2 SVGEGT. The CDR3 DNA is TGTGCCAGCAGTCCAGGACAGACAAGCCTCCGTGGAGAGACCCAGTACTTC. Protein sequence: CASSPGQTSLRGETQYF.

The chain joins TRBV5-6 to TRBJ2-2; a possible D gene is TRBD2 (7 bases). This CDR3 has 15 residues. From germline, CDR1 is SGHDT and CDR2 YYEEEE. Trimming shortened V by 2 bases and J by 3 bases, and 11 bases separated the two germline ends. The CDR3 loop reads CASSFGGLYTGELFF. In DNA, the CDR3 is TGTGCCAGCAGCTTCGGGGGGCTGTACACCGGGGAGCTGTTTTTT.

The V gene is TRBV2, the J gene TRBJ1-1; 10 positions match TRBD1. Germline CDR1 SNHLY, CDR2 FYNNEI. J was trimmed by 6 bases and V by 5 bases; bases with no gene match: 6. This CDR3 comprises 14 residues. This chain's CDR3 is CASSFGQGGPEAFF. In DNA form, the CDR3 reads TGTGCCAGCAGTTTTGGACAGGGGGGGCCTGAAGCTTTCTTT.

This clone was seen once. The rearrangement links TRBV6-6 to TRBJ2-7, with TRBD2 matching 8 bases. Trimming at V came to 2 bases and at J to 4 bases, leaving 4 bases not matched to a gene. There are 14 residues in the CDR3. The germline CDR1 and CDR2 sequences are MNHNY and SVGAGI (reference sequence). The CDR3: CASSYDSGGYEQYF. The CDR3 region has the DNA TGTGCCAGCAGTTACGACAGCGGGGGATACGAGCAGTACTTC.

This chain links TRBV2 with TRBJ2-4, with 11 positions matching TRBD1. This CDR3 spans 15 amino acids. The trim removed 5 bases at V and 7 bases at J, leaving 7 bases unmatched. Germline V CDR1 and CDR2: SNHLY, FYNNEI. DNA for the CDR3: TGTGCCAGCAGTTCGACCGGGACAGGGGGGAACATTCAGTACTTC. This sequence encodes CASSSTGTGGNIQYF.

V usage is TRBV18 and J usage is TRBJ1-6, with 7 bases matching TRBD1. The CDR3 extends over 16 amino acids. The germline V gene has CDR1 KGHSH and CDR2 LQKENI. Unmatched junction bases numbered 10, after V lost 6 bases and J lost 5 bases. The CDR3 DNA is TGTGCCAGCTCCCGTACAGGGGTACGCGATAATTCACCCCTCCACTTT. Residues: CASSRTGVRDNSPLHF.

In DNA form, the CDR3 reads TGTGCCAGTAGTATATTCATAGCCTACGAGCAGTACTTC. Translation gives CASSIFIAYEQYF. The chain has TRBV19 and TRBJ2-7; no firm D call. Germline-derived CDR1 and CDR2 are LNHDA and SQIVND (reference sequence). This CDR3 comprises 13 residues. Trimming pared 2 bases from V and 2 bases from J, leaving 7 bases between.

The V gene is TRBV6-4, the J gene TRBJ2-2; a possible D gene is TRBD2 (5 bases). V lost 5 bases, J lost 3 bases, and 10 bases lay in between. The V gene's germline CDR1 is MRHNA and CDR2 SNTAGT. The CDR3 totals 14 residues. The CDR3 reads CASSRGYHTGELFF. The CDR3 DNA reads TGTGCCAGCAGTCGAGGGTACCACACCGGGGAGCTGTTTTTT.

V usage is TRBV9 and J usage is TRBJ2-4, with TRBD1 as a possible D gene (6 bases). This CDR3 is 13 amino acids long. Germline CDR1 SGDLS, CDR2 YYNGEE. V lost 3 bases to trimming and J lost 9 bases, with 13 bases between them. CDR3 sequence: CASSAQQGGIQYF. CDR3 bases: TGTGCCAGCAGCGCCCAACAGGGTGGCATTCAGTACTTC.

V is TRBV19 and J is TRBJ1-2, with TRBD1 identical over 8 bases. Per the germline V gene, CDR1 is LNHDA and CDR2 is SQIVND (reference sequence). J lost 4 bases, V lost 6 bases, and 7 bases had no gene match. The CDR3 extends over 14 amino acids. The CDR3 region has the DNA TGTGCCAGTAGCGAAACGGACAGGGTCTATGGCTACACCTTC. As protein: CASSETDRVYGYTF.

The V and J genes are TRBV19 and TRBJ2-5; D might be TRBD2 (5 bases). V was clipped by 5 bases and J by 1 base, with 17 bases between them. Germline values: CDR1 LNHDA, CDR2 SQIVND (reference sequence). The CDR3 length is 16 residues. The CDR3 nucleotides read TGTGCCAGTAGTCGCGGGCGGCCGGGCCCCCAAGAGACCCAGTACTTC. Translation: CASSRGRPGPQETQYF.

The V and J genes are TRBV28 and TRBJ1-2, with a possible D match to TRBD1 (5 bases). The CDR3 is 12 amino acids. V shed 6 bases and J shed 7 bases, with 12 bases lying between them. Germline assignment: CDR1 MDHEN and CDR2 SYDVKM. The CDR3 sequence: CASSQGDSGYTF. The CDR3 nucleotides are TGTGCCAGCAGCCAAGGGGATTCTGGCTACACCTTC.

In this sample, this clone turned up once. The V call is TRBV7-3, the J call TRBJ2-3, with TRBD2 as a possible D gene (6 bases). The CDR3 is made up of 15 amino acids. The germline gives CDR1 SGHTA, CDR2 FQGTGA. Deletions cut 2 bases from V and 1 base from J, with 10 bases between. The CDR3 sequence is CASSLWPGGTDTQYF. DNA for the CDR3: TGTGCCAGCAGCTTATGGCCGGGGGGCACAGATACGCAGTATTTT.

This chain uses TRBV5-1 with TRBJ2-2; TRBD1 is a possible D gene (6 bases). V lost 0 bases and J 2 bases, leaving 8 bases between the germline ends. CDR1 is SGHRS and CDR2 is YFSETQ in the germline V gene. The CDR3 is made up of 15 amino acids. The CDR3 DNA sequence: TGCGCCAGCAGCTTGGGACAGGATAACACCGGGGAGCTGTTTTTT. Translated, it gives CASSLGQDNTGELFF.

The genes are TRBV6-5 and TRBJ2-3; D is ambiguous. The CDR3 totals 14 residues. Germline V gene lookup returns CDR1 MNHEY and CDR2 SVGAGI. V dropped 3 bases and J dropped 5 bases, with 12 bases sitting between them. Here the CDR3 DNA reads TGTGCCAGCAGTTATTTGCCAGGTGGAGATACGCAGTATTTT. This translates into CASSYLPGGDTQYF.

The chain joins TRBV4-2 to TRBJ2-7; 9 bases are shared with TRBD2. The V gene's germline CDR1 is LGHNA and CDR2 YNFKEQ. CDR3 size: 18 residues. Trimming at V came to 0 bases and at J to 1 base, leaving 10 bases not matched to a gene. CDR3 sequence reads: CASSQEGSGGRWSYEQYF. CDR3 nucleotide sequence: TGTGCCAGCAGCCAAGAAGGTAGCGGGGGACGCTGGTCCTACGAGCAGTACTTC.

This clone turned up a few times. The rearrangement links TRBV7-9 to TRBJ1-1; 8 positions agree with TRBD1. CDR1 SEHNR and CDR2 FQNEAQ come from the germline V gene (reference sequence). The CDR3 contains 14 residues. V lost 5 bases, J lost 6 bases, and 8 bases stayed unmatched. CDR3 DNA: TGTGCCAGCAGCCCCGGGACAGGAGTTGCTGAAGCTTTCTTT. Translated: CASSPGTGVAEAFF.

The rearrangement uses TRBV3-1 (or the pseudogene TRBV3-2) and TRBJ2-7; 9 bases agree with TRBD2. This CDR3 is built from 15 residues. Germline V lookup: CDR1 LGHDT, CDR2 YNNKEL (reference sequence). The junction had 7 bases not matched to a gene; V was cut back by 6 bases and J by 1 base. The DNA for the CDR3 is TGTGCCAGCAGAGAAGCTAGCGGGGCATCCTACGAGCAGTACTTC. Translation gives CASREASGASYEQYF.

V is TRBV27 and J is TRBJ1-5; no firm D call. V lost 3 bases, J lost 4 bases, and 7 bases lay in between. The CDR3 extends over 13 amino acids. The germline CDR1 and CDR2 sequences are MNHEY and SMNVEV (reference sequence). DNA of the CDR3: TGTGCCAGCAGTTTGTTCAGAAATCAGCCCCAGCATTTT. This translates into CASSLFRNQPQHF.

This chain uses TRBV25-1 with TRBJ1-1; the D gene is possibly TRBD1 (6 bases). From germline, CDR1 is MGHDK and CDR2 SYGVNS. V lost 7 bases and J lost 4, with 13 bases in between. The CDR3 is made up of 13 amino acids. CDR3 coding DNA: TGTGCCAGCATGGGGGCGTATAGCACTGAAGCTTTCTTT. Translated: CASMGAYSTEAFF.

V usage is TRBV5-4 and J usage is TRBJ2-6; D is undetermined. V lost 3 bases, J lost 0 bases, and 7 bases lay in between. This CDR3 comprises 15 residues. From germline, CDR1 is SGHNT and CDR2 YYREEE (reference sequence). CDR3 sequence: CASSSPGSGANVLTF. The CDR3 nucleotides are TGTGCCAGCAGCTCCCCGGGCTCTGGGGCCAACGTCCTGACTTTC. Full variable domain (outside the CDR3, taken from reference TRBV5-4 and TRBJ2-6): ETGVTQSPTHLIKTRGQQVTLRCSSQSGHNTVSWYQQALGQGPQFIFQYYREEENGRGNFPPRFSGLQFPNYSSELNVNALELDDSALYLCASSSPGSGANVLTFGAGSRLTVL.